This paragraph reports one TCR beta chain. The antigen is not known. The record originates from a study of regulatory T cells in long-lasting Graves disease. Study-wide points: There were preferences for TRBV28, TRBJ1-2 and TRBJ2-5 in persistent disease. Among the persistent patients, 2,500 to 3,500 public clonotypes were shared, more than the approximately 970 shared among new patients.

For TCR beta, libraries came from iRepertoire HTBI primers and Arm-PCR of CDR3 regions. TCRdb fed the multiplex PCR reads into MiXCR, producing one record per CDR3 protein. The data hold hundreds of thousands of distinct CDR3 sequences, with under 25% observed a single time. CDR1 and CDR2 (germline): LGHNA, YSLEER. V dropped 1 base and J dropped 2 bases, with 12 bases sitting between them. The CDR3 spans 15 residues. The time point is: persistent/refractory GD, antithyroid drugs over 5 years with positive TRAb. From RNA extracted from PBMCs, the TCR library was made. Graves' disease diagnosis relied on American Thyroid Association guidelines. Patients all came to the study from an endocrinology department in Xi'an, China.

The source was peripheral blood mononuclear cells (PBMCs), collected when the disease was refractory, from a patient treated with antithyroid drugs. The J gene is TRBJ2-7, the V gene TRBV4-3; tentatively, D is TRBD1 (6 bases). This TCR came from a female donor with Graves disease. The CDR3 DNA follows: TGCGCCAGCAGCCAAGTTAAGGACAGCGCCTACGAGCAGTACTTC. This encodes CASSQVKDSAYEQYF.